A single sample is the source of the 9 T cell receptor beta chains below, sequenced in a study of beta chain features in type 1 diabetes. Expressed TCRB transcripts were sequenced because the isolated RNA had all been reverse transcribed beforehand. Produced via immunoSEQ multiplex PCR; TCRdb's table is partial and in-frame only. The top ten clones hold more than 0.8% of a sample with fewer than 350,000 clones, roughly 8% of them seen once. Sequenced input: central memory CD4+ T cells from blood. The receptors here all came from a woman under 30 in good health.

This clone appeared many times. The rearrangement uses TRBV9 and TRBJ2-1; D is ambiguous. Deletions cut 0 bases from V and 0 bases from J, with 7 bases between. The CDR3 totals 15 residues. CDR1 SGDLS and CDR2 YYNGEE come from the germline V gene. The CDR3 DNA reads TGTGCCAGCAGCGTAGGAACGATCTCCTACAATGAGCAGTTCTTC. Its translation is CASSVGTISYNEQFF.

On this clone itself: The same CDR3 is also encoded by other DNA sequences in this sample. The chain employs TRBV11-2 and TRBJ1-3; D is undetermined. Germline V gene lookup returns CDR1 SGHAT and CDR2 FQNNGV. V was pared by 3 bases and J by 4 bases, with 7 bases between. The CDR3 has 13 amino acids. The CDR3 reads CASSLAGGNTIYF. In nucleotides, the CDR3 is TGTGCCAGCAGCTTGGCAGGCGGAAACACCATATATTTT.

The chain is built from TRBV5-1 and TRBJ2-1; 10 bases align to TRBD2. V lost 3 bases, J lost 4 bases, and 4 bases stayed unmatched. Germline V gene data show CDR1 as SGHRS and CDR2 as YFSETQ. The CDR3 loop spans 15 amino acids. The CDR3 nucleotides are TGCGCCAGCAGCTGGACTAGCGGACCTTACAATGAGCAGTTCTTC. Protein sequence: CASSWTSGPYNEQFF.

This clone has more than one count but fewer than ten. This sequence joins TRBV28 and TRBJ1-5; D might be TRBD1 (6 bases). The CDR3 has 17 amino acids. Germline V gene data show CDR1 as MDHEN and CDR2 as SYDVKM. Trimming cost V 2 bases and J 1 base, with 15 bases left between them. CDR3 bases: TGTGCCAGCAGTTTAGAGGGTTGGACAGAAAGCAATCAGCCCCAGCATTTT. Translation: CASSLEGWTESNQPQHF.

This chain joins TRBV5-4 and TRBJ2-3; D not certain. V lost 5 bases and J 4 bases, leaving 17 bases between the germline ends. Germline values: CDR1 SGHNT, CDR2 YYREEE (reference sequence). The CDR3 spans 15 residues. The CDR3 reads CASSSQIGLADTQYF. In DNA form, the CDR3 reads TGTGCCAGCAGTTCTCAAATAGGGCTGGCAGATACGCAGTATTTT.

This clone has just a few counts. V is TRBV29-1 and J is TRBJ1-4, with TRBD1 identical over 7 bases. The CDR3 sequence is 13 residues long. V shed 7 bases, J shed 7 bases, and the junction held 9 bases outside the gene matches. Germline CDR1 SQVTM, CDR2 ANQGSEA. This chain's CDR3 is CSAARGLSEKLFF. In DNA, the CDR3 is TGCAGCGCCGCTAGGGGGCTGAGTGAAAAACTGTTTTTT.

This clone was seen a few times. The V call is TRBV7-2, the J call TRBJ1-2; D gene unclear. From germline, CDR1 is SGHTA and CDR2 FQGNSA. The germline V and J ends were trimmed by 0 bases and 4 bases, with 9 bases remaining between them. The CDR3 has 14 residues. CDR3 sequence: CASSLAVGSYGYTF. Here the CDR3 DNA reads TGTGCCAGCAGCTTAGCGGTGGGTAGCTATGGCTACACCTTC.

CDR3 DNA: TGTGCCAGCAGCCCGCGAGGGGGGCCCTACAATGAGCAGTTCTTC. Its translation: CASSPRGGPYNEQFF. The V call is TRBV7-2, the J call TRBJ2-1, with D tentatively TRBD1 or TRBD2 (6 bases each). From germline, CDR1 is SGHTA and CDR2 FQGNSA. This CDR3 is built from 15 residues. Trimming stripped 5 bases from V and 2 bases from J, with 13 bases between.

The gene calls are TRBV12-5 and TRBJ1-5; no firm D call. The germline V gene has CDR1 LGHNT and CDR2 FRNRAP. Trimming left V 3 bases short and J 7 bases short, with 7 bases between. CDR3 length equals 12 residues. In nucleotides, the CDR3 is TGTGCTAGTGGTTTAGCGGGCCAGCCCCAGCATTTT. This codes for CASGLAGQPQHF.